The clone carrying this T cell receptor (beta chain) has a handful of counts. The antigen remains undetermined. The PCR employed 60 Vbeta primers together with 13 Jbeta primers. Only in-frame clones appear in the TCRdb table, and some are missing; sequencing was by immunoSEQ multiplex PCR. The table shows approximately 97,000 clones, with 79% occurring only once. The sample comes from a study of cytomegalovirus exposure and HLA in healthy donors. Study-level results: A cluster of highly shared sequence variants was likely a sequencing artifact.

This sequence originates from a male donor in good health and CMV-seropositive. The sample consisted of PBMCs.

CDR3 in amino acids: CAWSVGQIYTF. As DNA, the CDR3 is TGTGCCTGGAGTGTTGGGCAGATCTACACCTTC. The chain couples TRBV30 to TRBJ1-2; D gene uncertain. V lost 0 bases, J lost 10 bases, and 9 bases lay in between. The CDR3 has 11 amino acids. CDR1 GTSNPN and CDR2 SVGIG come from the germline V gene (reference sequence).